This T cell receptor beta chain was found in a study of CD8 T cells in Susac syndrome. Note on this clonotype: The antigen is undetermined.

0.5 to 1 ug RNA was reverse transcribed with random hexamers. TCRdb re-analysed the immunoSEQ multiplex PCR reads in MiXCR, keeping a single row per CDR3 protein. The sample has a few hundred thousand distinct CDR3 sequences, just under 95% seen once. The germline V gene has CDR1 SGHRS and CDR2 YFSETQ. The trim removed 4 bases at V and 0 bases at J, leaving 5 bases unmatched. The CDR3 is 16 amino acids. The study's findings and limits: The relatively small number of individuals in the TCR sequencing and HLA analysis was acknowledged by the study.

V gene TRBV5-1 combines with J gene TRBJ1-5; 9 bases are shared with TRBD1. Sequenced input: CD4+ T cells from PBMCs. This clonotype was obtained from a human donor with multiple sclerosis. CDR3 region: CASSVGTGNSNQPQHF. The CDR3 region has the DNA TGCGCCAGCAGCGTCGGGACAGGGAATAGCAATCAGCCCCAGCATTTT.